This TCR beta chain stems from a study of post-analysis software for immune sequencing data. Overall study: Progressive-relapsing, secondary progressive and relapsing-remitting multiple sclerosis were among the disease courses included.

This clonotype was detected a few times. Antigen specificity is unknown. Study-wide findings and caveats: Compared with controls, patients showed significantly lower normalized Chao1 diversity. Elevated frequency relative to controls characterized a handful of TRBV segments in patients, TRBV5-6, TRBV5-1 and TRBV20-1 among them. Strong same-batch co-clustering of samples appeared with F measure clustering.

CDR1 KGHSH and CDR2 LQKENI come from the germline V gene. V lost 2 bases and J lost 1, with 8 bases in between. This CDR3 contains 15 residues. Carried by the TCR beta cDNA libraries were unique molecular identifiers. T cells, roughly 1 to 10 million of them, yielded approximately 530,000 cDNA molecules. TCRdb re-called the PCR reads through MiXCR, storing one row per CDR3 protein. There are about 800,000 distinct CDR3 sequences in the sample; 25% to 30% occur only once, and more than 0.45% lies in the top ten. The V and J genes are TRBV18 and TRBJ2-2; D gene unclear. The sample comprised blood. This clonotype was obtained from a girl under 18 with multiple sclerosis. The CDR3, as DNA: TGTGCCAGCTCACCAGAATGGGGGAACACCGGGGAGCTGTTTTTT. Residues: CASSPEWGNTGELFF.